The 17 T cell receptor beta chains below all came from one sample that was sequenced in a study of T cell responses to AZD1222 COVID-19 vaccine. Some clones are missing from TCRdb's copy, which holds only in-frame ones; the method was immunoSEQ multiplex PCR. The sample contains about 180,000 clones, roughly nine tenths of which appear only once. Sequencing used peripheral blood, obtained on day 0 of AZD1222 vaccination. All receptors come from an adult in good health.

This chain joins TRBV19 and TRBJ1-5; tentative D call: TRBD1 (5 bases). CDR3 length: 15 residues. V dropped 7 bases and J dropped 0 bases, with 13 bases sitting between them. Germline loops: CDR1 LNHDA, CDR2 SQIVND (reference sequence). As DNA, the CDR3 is TGTGCCAGTACCCAAGGGGCGTATAGCAATCAGCCCCAGCATTTT. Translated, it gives CASTQGAYSNQPQHF.

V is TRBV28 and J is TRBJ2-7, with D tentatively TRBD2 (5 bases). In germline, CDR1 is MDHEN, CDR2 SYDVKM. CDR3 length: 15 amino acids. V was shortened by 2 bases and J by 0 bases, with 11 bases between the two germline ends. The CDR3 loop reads CASSLASFSSYEQYF. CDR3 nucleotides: TGTGCCAGCAGTTTAGCTAGCTTCAGCTCCTACGAGCAGTACTTC.

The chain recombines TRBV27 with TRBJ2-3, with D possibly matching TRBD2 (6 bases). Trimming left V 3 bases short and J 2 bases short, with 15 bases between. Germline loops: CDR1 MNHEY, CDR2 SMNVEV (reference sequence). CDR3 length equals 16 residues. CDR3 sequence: CASSLVARGYTDTQYF. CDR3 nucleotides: TGTGCCAGCAGTTTGGTCGCGCGGGGATACACAGATACGCAGTATTTT.

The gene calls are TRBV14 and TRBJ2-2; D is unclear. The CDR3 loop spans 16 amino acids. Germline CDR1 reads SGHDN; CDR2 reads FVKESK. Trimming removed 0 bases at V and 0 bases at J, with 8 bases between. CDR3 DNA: TGTGCCAGCAGCCAAGATCTGAAGACGAACACCGGGGAGCTGTTTTTT. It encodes CASSQDLKTNTGELFF. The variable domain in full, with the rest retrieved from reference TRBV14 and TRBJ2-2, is EAGVTQFPSHSVIEKGQTVTLRCDPISGHDNLYWYRRVMGKEIKFLLHFVKESKQDESGMPNNRFLAERTGGTYSTLKVQPAELEDSGVYFCASSQDLKTNTGELFFGEGSRLTVL.

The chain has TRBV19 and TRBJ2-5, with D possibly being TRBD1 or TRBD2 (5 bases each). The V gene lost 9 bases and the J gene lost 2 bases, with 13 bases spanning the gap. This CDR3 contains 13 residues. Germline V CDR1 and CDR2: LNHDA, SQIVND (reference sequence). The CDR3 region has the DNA TGTGCCAGCTCAAAGGGGAGTCAAGAGACCCAGTACTTC. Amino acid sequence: CASSKGSQETQYF.

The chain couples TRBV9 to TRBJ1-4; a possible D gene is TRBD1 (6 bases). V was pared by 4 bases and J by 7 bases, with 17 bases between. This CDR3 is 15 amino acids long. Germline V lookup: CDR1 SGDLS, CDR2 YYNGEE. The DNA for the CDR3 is TGTGCCAGCAGCCTCGGAGGGGGGCCTTTTGAAAAACTGTTTTTT. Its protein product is CASSLGGGPFEKLFF.

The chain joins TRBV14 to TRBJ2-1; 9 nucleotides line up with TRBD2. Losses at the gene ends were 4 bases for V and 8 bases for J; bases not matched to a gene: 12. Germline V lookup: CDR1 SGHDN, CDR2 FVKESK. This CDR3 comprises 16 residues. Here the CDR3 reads CASSRWDSGSRDEQFF. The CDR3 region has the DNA TGTGCCAGCAGCCGCTGGGATAGCGGGAGTAGGGATGAGCAGTTCTTC.

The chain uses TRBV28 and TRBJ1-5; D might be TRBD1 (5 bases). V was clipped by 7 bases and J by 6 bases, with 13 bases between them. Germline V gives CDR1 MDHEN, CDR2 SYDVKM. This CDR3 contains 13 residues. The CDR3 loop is CASTTEGIQPQHF. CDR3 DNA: TGTGCCAGCACGACGGAGGGGATTCAGCCCCAGCATTTT.

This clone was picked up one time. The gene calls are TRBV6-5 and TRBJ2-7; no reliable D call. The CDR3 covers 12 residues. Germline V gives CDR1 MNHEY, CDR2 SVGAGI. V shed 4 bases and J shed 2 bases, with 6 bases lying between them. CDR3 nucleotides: TGTGCCAGCAGTTCCCAACCCTACGAGCAGTACTTC. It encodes CASSSQPYEQYF.

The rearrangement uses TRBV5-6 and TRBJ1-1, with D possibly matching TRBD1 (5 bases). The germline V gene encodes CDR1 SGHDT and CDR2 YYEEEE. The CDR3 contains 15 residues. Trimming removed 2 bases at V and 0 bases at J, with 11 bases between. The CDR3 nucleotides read TGTGCCAGCAGCTTACCGACAGAAATGAACACTGAAGCTTTCTTT. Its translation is CASSLPTEMNTEAFF.

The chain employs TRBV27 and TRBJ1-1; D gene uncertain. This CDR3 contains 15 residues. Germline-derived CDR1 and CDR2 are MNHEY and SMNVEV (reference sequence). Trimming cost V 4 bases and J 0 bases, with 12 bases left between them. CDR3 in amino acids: CASSWGTGVNTEAFF. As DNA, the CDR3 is TGTGCCAGCAGTTGGGGAACCGGGGTGAACACTGAAGCTTTCTTT.

The CDR3 region is CASSYRNTEAFF. CDR3 DNA: TGTGCCAGCAGTTACCGGAACACTGAAGCTTTCTTT. The chain carries TRBV6-5 and TRBJ1-1, with D unclear. V was trimmed by 2 bases and J by 1 base, leaving 2 bases between them. This CDR3 is 12 amino acids long. Germline-derived CDR1 and CDR2 are MNHEY and SVGAGI.

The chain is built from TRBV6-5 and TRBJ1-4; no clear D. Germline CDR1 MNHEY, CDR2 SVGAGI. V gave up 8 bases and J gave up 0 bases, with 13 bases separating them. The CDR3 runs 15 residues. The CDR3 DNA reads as TGTGCCAGCGGCCCCCTTGGGGCAACTAATGAAAAACTGTTTTTT. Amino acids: CASGPLGATNEKLFF.

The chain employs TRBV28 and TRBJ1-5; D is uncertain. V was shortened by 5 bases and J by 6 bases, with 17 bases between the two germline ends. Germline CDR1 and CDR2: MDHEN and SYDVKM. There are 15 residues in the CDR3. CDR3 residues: CASSTIWRSSQPQHF. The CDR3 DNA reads TGTGCCAGCAGTACAATTTGGAGGAGCTCTCAGCCCCAGCATTTT. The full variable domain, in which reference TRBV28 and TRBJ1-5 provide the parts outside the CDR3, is DVKVTQSSRYLVKRTGEKVFLECVQDMDHENMFWYRQDPGLGLRLIYFSYDVKMKEKGDIPEGYSVSREKKERFSLILESASTNQTSMYLCASSTIWRSSQPQHFGDGTRLSIL.

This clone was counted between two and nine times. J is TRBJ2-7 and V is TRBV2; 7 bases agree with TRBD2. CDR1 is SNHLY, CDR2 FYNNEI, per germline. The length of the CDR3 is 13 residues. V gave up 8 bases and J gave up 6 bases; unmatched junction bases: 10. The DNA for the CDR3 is TGTGCCAGCGGGGGGGTGCGGACGGGCGAGCAGTACTTC. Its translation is CASGGVRTGEQYF.

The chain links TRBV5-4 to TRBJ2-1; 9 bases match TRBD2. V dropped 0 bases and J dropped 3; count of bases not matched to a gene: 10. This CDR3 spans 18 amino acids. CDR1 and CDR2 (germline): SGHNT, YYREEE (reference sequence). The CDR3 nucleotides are TGTGCCAGCAGCTTGGTTGTTGCGCGGGAGGGGAACTACAATGAGCAGTTCTTC. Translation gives CASSLVVAREGNYNEQFF.

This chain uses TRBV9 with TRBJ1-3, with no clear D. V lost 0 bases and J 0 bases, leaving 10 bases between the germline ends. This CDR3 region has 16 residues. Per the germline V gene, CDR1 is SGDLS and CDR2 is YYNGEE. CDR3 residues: CASSVADLSSGNTIYF. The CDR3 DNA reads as TGTGCCAGCAGCGTAGCCGACTTGAGCTCTGGAAACACCATATATTTT.